These 18 T cell receptor beta chains were sequenced from one sample in a study of shared clonotypes between healthy human individuals. TCRdb's table, derived via immunoSEQ multiplex PCR, lists solely in-frame clones and lacks some. The data contain about 2.4 million clones, 80% to 95% of them seen just once; the ten biggest clones take up approximately 0.37%. Input material: naive CD4+ T cells from PBMCs. Regarding subset: CD45RA+ positively selected. These receptor sequences come from a man younger than 30 in good health. Some clones in this sample may be carry-over from other donors' samples.

This clone came up once. This sequence joins TRBV10-3 and TRBJ1-2; D is uncertain. The CDR3 runs 14 residues. Per the germline V gene, CDR1 is ENHRY and CDR2 is SYGVKD. The ends were cut back, 0 bases at V and 7 bases at J, with 12 bases in the middle. CDR3: CAISESGLTGGYTF. CDR3 DNA sequence: TGTGCCATCAGTGAGTCAGGCCTAACCGGTGGCTACACCTTC.

Here the CDR3 DNA reads TGTGCCAGCAGTGAATTTGAGACACGATATTCGAACACCGGGGAGCTGTTTTTT. It encodes CASSEFETRYSNTGELFF. This chain uses TRBV6-1 with TRBJ2-2, with unresolved D. Germline CDR1 reads MNHNS; CDR2 reads SASEGT. Between the trimmed V and J ends, which lost 2 bases and 0 bases, there was a span of 16 bases. This CDR3 contains 18 residues.

The chain links TRBV6-6 to TRBJ2-1; TRBD1 might be the D (7 bases). V was clipped by 6 bases and J by 0 bases, with 12 bases between them. Germline V gene lookup returns CDR1 MNHNY and CDR2 SVGAGI (reference sequence). The CDR3 has 15 amino acids. In DNA, the CDR3 is TGTGCCAGCAGGGAGGGACAGTCCTCCTACAATGAGCAGTTCTTC. This encodes CASREGQSSYNEQFF.

The rearrangement joins TRBV5-1 to TRBJ2-1; the D gene is possibly TRBD1 (7 bases). V was pared by 4 bases and J by 4 bases, with 15 bases between. Germline V gene sequence: CDR1 SGHRS, CDR2 YFSETQ. This CDR3 region has 15 residues. This CDR3 reads CASSPRGQLYNEQFF. In DNA form, the CDR3 reads TGCGCCAGCAGCCCGCGGGGACAGCTGTACAATGAGCAGTTCTTC.

J is TRBJ1-1 and V is TRBV5-6; weak D call: TRBD1 (5 bases). The CDR3 totals 15 residues. V lost 4 bases to trimming and J lost 8 bases, with 21 bases between them. Germline V gives CDR1 SGHDT, CDR2 YYEEEE. The CDR3 DNA reads TGTGCCAGCAGCCGGGTTGGGGCCCCACGTACAGAAGCTTTCTTT. As protein: CASSRVGAPRTEAFF.

This chain joins TRBV5-8 and TRBJ1-1; D call uncertain. Looked up from germline, CDR1 is SGHTS and CDR2 is YDEGEE. Trimming left V 0 bases short and J 6 bases short, with 9 bases between. This CDR3 region has 13 residues. Written as DNA, the CDR3 is TGTGCCAGCAGCTTGGAGGTGAGGGCTGAAGCTTTCTTT. Encoded protein: CASSLEVRAEAFF.

The V and J genes are TRBV18 and TRBJ2-1; 7 bases are a match to TRBD2. Looked up from germline, CDR1 is KGHSH and CDR2 is LQKENI. V was clipped by 1 base and J by 7 bases; unmatched bases: 7. The CDR3 spans 15 residues. The DNA for the CDR3 is TGTGCCAGCTCACCACTGCAGCTAGCGGATAATGAGCAGTTCTTC. Its protein is CASSPLQLADNEQFF.

The genes are TRBV18 and TRBJ2-5; D may be TRBD1 or TRBD2 (5 bases each). The CDR3 covers 14 residues. Germline-derived CDR1 and CDR2 are KGHSH and LQKENI. V lost 3 bases to trimming and J lost 5 bases, with 13 bases between them. The CDR3 nucleotides are TGTGCCAGCTCACCCTTCGAGGGGCGGGAGACCCAGTACTTC. This encodes CASSPFEGRETQYF.

This clone occurred once. This chain connects TRBV19 to TRBJ1-1; the match to TRBD1 covers 7 bases. CDR3 size: 16 residues. CDR1 and CDR2 from the germline V gene are LNHDA and SQIVND (reference sequence). With V trimmed by 6 bases and J by 1 base, 11 bases remained unmatched. CDR3 in amino acids: CASSLTGQFWNTEAFF. The CDR3 nucleotides read TGTGCCAGTAGCCTCACGGGACAGTTTTGGAACACTGAAGCTTTCTTT.

The genes are TRBV5-1 and TRBJ2-5, with 7 bases identical to TRBD2. The CDR3 contains 14 residues. J was trimmed by 5 bases and V by 4 bases; bases with no gene match: 8. CDR1 is SGHRS and CDR2 is YFSETQ in the germline V gene. For the CDR3, the DNA is TGCGCCAGCAGCAGCGAAAGCGGGATGGAGACCCAGTACTTC. It translates to CASSSESGMETQYF.

The J gene is TRBJ2-2, the V gene TRBV15; D is unresolved. The CDR3 is made up of 15 amino acids. V shed 3 bases and J shed 3 bases, with 11 bases lying between them. Germline loops: CDR1 LNHNV, CDR2 YYDKDF (reference sequence). CDR3 DNA: TGTGCCACCAGCAGGGGCCTTCGTGACACCGGGGAGCTGTTTTTT. Its protein is CATSRGLRDTGELFF.

The V call is TRBV29-1, the J call TRBJ2-7; the D gene is possibly TRBD1 (6 bases). The CDR3 length is 12 residues. CDR1 SQVTM and CDR2 ANQGSEA come from the germline V gene. The V and J ends lost 3 bases and 5 bases respectively, with 11 bases between them. In DNA, the CDR3 is TGCAGCGTTGACAGGGGACCTGACGAGCAGTACTTC. Its protein is CSVDRGPDEQYF.

The V gene is TRBV27, the J gene TRBJ2-7; either TRBD1 or TRBD2 may supply D (6 bases each). Trimming pared 0 bases from V and 2 bases from J, leaving 26 bases between. The CDR3 is 20 amino acids. Per the germline V gene, CDR1 is MNHEY and CDR2 is SMNVEV (reference sequence). The CDR3: CASSLSRRVTGTSLPYEQYF. CDR3 nucleotides: TGTGCCAGCAGTTTATCGAGGAGGGTTACAGGGACCTCGTTGCCCTACGAGCAGTACTTC.

This chain uses TRBV11-2 with TRBJ1-5, with D unresolved. This CDR3 has 15 amino acids. CDR1 is SGHAT and CDR2 is FQNNGV in the germline V gene. Trimming removed 0 bases at V and 4 bases at J, with 10 bases between. The DNA of the CDR3 is TGTGCCAGCAGCTTAGATCCCGCGGCGAATCAGCCCCAGCATTTT. Translating gives CASSLDPAANQPQHF.

The V call is TRBV7-2, the J call TRBJ2-7; D possibly corresponds to TRBD1 (5 bases). The CDR3 covers 13 residues. Trimming shortened V by 2 bases and J by 6 bases, and 11 bases separated the two germline ends. From germline, CDR1 is SGHTA and CDR2 FQGNSA. The CDR3 sequence is CASSLSRVAEQYF. CDR3 sequence (DNA): TGTGCCAGCAGCTTAAGCAGGGTTGCCGAGCAGTACTTC.

This chain connects TRBV28 to TRBJ2-7; a weak D match, TRBD1 (6 bases). Germline values: CDR1 MDHEN, CDR2 SYDVKM. V gave up 7 bases and J gave up 0 bases, with 22 bases separating them. This CDR3 has 17 amino acids. The CDR3 DNA reads TGTGCCAGCACACCATGGGGCGACAGGCGATCCTCCTACGAGCAGTACTTC. Encoded protein: CASTPWGDRRSSYEQYF.

The chain combines TRBV6-5 with TRBJ1-2; D gene ambiguous. The CDR3 spans 13 residues. The V end was cut by 3 bases, the J end by 3 bases, with 8 bases between. Germline V lookup: CDR1 MNHEY, CDR2 SVGAGI. The CDR3 loop is CASSYTADYGYTF. Here the CDR3 DNA reads TGTGCCAGCAGTTATACAGCCGACTATGGCTACACCTTC.

This chain joins TRBV6-1 and TRBJ1-2, with 7 bases identical to TRBD1. The ends lost 7 bases at V and 4 bases at J; junction bases unmatched: 9. This CDR3 has 14 residues. The germline CDR1 and CDR2 sequences are MNHNS and SASEGT. The CDR3 is CASTKRGQIYGYTF. The DNA of the CDR3 is TGTGCCAGCACCAAAAGGGGACAGATCTATGGCTACACCTTC.